This T cell receptor beta chain came from a study of T-cell memory formation after mild COVID-19. TCRdb fed the 5' RACE reads into MiXCR, producing one record per CDR3 protein. The sample lists about 180,000 distinct CDR3 sequences; roughly 20% were seen once. Germline values: CDR1 LGHNA, CDR2 YNFKEQ. V was pared by 1 base and J by 1 base, with 10 bases between. The CDR3 is 15 amino acids. This clonotype was seen many times. V usage is TRBV4-2 and J usage is TRBJ1-1; D might be TRBD1 (5 bases). Sequenced sample: PBMCs or a T cell subset sorted from them (not recorded which). The receptor comes from a man aged 18-30 years who had mild COVID-19 (a few samples of this study predate the infection). Cell type and time point are not known. In nucleotides, the CDR3 is TGTGCCAGCAGCCAAGGAACCAGGGAGAACACTGAAGCTTTCTTT. Translation gives CASSQGTRENTEAFF.